What follows are 22 T cell receptor beta chains derived from one specimen sequenced in a study of CD8+ T cells in alopecia areata. Sequencing templates came from extracted RNA that was reverse transcribed into cDNA. Only in-frame clones appear in the TCRdb table, and some are missing; sequencing was by immunoSEQ multiplex PCR. The sample has 200,000 to 250,000 clones; 45% to 70% are singletons. The sequenced sample consisted of CD8+ T cells sorted from blood. These receptors were taken from a human donor in good health.

The V and J genes are TRBV9 and TRBJ1-4; TRBD1 agrees at 10 bases. Unmatched junction bases numbered 6, after V lost 4 bases and J lost 9 bases. CDR1 and CDR2 from the germline V gene are SGDLS and YYNGEE. This CDR3 spans 14 amino acids. This CDR3 is CASSSSGQGQKLFF. DNA of the CDR3: TGTGCCAGCAGCTCGTCGGGACAGGGGCAAAAACTGTTTTTT. Full variable domain (rest looked up from reference TRBV9 and TRBJ1-4): DSGVTQTPKHLITATGQRVTLRCSPRSGDLSVYWYQQSLDQGLQFLIQYYNGEERAKGNILERFSAQQFPDLHSELNLSSLELGDSALYFCASSSSGQGQKLFFGSGTQLSVL.

This chain connects TRBV10-1 to TRBJ2-2; D uncertain. The CDR3 loop spans 13 amino acids. V lost 4 bases and J 5 bases, leaving 8 bases between the germline ends. Germline V gives CDR1 WNHNN, CDR2 SYGVQD (reference sequence). The CDR3, as DNA: TGCGCCAGCAGTGTGACCAGAACCGGGGAGCTGTTTTTT. As protein: CASSVTRTGELFF.

V and J are TRBV6-6 and TRBJ2-3; the D gene is possibly TRBD2 (5 bases). The CDR3 length is 11 residues. V lost 7 bases and J 6 bases, leaving 8 bases between the germline ends. Germline CDR1 MNHNY, CDR2 SVGAGI (reference sequence). CDR3 loop: CASTPGDTQYF. The CDR3, as DNA: TGTGCCAGCACTCCGGGGGATACGCAGTATTTT.

The chain links TRBV4-1 to TRBJ1-1, with D possibly matching TRBD1 (5 bases). This CDR3 is built from 13 residues. Germline CDR1 MGHRA, CDR2 YSYEKL. The V end lost 5 bases, the J end lost 3 bases, and 10 bases lay between the germline ends. The CDR3 nucleotides read TGCGCCAGCAGCACCTCAGGGTACACTGAAGCTTTCTTT. The encoded protein is CASSTSGYTEAFF.

V usage is TRBV29-1 and J usage is TRBJ2-1; no firm D call. This CDR3 has 11 residues. Germline CDR1 reads SQVTM; CDR2 reads ANQGSEA. The CDR3 is CRALLNNEQFF. The CDR3 DNA is TGCCGGGCGCTACTAAACAATGAGCAGTTCTTC.

The rearrangement links TRBV30 to TRBJ2-1; D not certain. The V end lost 2 bases, the J end lost 6 bases, and 8 bases lay between the germline ends. The germline V gene has CDR1 GTSNPN and CDR2 SVGIG (reference sequence). The length of the CDR3 is 12 residues. CDR3 DNA: TGTGCCTGGAGTATTGAGTCCAATGAGCAGTTCTTC. Its protein product is CAWSIESNEQFF.

DNA for the CDR3: TGTGCCAGCAGCTTAGATACCGTAGGGTCGAACACTGAAGCTTTCTTT. Residues: CASSLDTVGSNTEAFF. The chain uses TRBV7-6 and TRBJ1-1; no clear D gene. The CDR3 loop spans 16 amino acids. Germline V gene data show CDR1 as SGHVS and CDR2 as FNYEAQ. V lost 1 base and J 1 base, leaving 13 bases between the germline ends.

This clone was counted between two and nine times. The chain couples TRBV19 to TRBJ1-6, with D unclear. The V end was cut by 4 bases, the J end by 14 bases, with 9 bases between. Germline assignment: CDR1 LNHDA and CDR2 SQIVND (reference sequence). CDR3 size: 11 residues. The CDR3: CASSTPAALHF. The CDR3 region has the DNA TGTGCCAGTAGTACTCCGGCCGCCCTCCACTTT.

This chain links TRBV9 with TRBJ2-7; possibly TRBD2 for D (5 bases). Trimming pared 4 bases from V and 1 base from J, leaving 15 bases between. Per germline, CDR1 SGDLS and CDR2 YYNGEE. The CDR3 extends over 15 amino acids. The CDR3 here is CASSPEGEGSYEQYF. CDR3 nucleotides: TGTGCCAGCAGCCCAGAGGGTGAGGGATCCTACGAGCAGTACTTC.

The chain has TRBV6-6 and TRBJ1-2; TRBD1 agrees at 8 bases. CDR3 length equals 16 residues. V shed 0 bases, J shed 3 bases, and the junction held 6 bases outside the gene matches. Germline V gene data show CDR1 as MNHNY and CDR2 as SVGAGI (reference sequence). The CDR3 loop reads CASSYSRQGRDYGYTF. The DNA for the CDR3 is TGTGCCAGCAGTTACTCAAGACAGGGGAGGGACTATGGCTACACCTTC.

The chain is built from TRBV9 and TRBJ2-1; D gene ambiguous. The V gene's germline CDR1 is SGDLS and CDR2 YYNGEE. V was pared by 0 bases and J by 0 bases, with 7 bases between. There are 15 residues in the CDR3. The CDR3 DNA reads TGTGCCAGCAGCGTAGAGAGTGGCTCCTACAATGAGCAGTTCTTC. This codes for CASSVESGSYNEQFF. Using reference TRBV9 and TRBJ2-1 for the parts outside the CDR3, the full variable domain is DSGVTQTPKHLITATGQRVTLRCSPRSGDLSVYWYQQSLDQGLQFLIQYYNGEERAKGNILERFSAQQFPDLHSELNLSSLELGDSALYFCASSVESGSYNEQFFGPGTRLTVL.

This clone was seen only a few times. V usage is TRBV7-9 and J usage is TRBJ2-7; 7 bases agree with TRBD2. With V trimmed by 4 bases and J by 5 bases, 8 bases remained unmatched. The CDR3 is made up of 14 amino acids. In germline, CDR1 is SEHNR, CDR2 FQNEAQ (reference sequence). In nucleotides, the CDR3 is TGTGCCAGCAGCTCGGGACTACGTATCGACGAGCAGTACTTC. It codes for CASSSGLRIDEQYF.

This chain joins TRBV27 and TRBJ2-1; D gene unclear. V lost 4 bases and J 6 bases, leaving 10 bases between the germline ends. The CDR3 runs 13 residues. CDR1 MNHEY and CDR2 SMNVEV come from the germline V gene (reference sequence). This CDR3 is CASSWSSGNEQFF. CDR3 DNA: TGTGCCAGCAGTTGGTCCTCCGGCAATGAGCAGTTCTTC.

The chain joins TRBV27 to TRBJ2-1, with a tentative D call TRBD2 (5 bases). CDR3 length equals 15 residues. CDR1 and CDR2 from the germline V gene are MNHEY and SMNVEV (reference sequence). Trimming pared 2 bases from V and 5 bases from J, leaving 13 bases between. Here the CDR3 DNA reads TGTGCCAGCAGTTTAGCTTTGGGGAGAAACAATGAGCAGTTCTTC. This encodes CASSLALGRNNEQFF.

CDR3 protein: CAWSPDAGPYGYTF. CDR3 DNA sequence: TGTGCCTGGAGTCCAGACGCCGGACCCTATGGCTACACCTTC. This sequence joins TRBV30 and TRBJ1-2; D is uncertain. V shed 2 bases and J shed 4 bases, with 14 bases lying between them. This CDR3 spans 14 amino acids. CDR1 and CDR2 from the germline V gene are GTSNPN and SVGIG (reference sequence).

This chain joins TRBV29-1 and TRBJ2-7; D could derive from TRBD1 or TRBD2 (7 bases each). Germline V gene lookup returns CDR1 SQVTM and CDR2 ANQGSEA. The CDR3 length is 14 residues. V was cut by 4 bases and J by 2 bases, with 15 bases left in between. CDR3: CSVVGAGGAYEQYF. CDR3 DNA: TGCAGCGTTGTTGGTGCAGGGGGGGCCTACGAGCAGTACTTC.

This clone appeared many times. The V gene is TRBV7-9, the J gene TRBJ1-1; 7 bases line up with TRBD1. The ends lost 2 bases at V and 6 bases at J; junction bases unmatched: 3. Germline V gene lookup returns CDR1 SEHNR and CDR2 FQNEAQ (reference sequence). CDR3 length equals 13 residues. CDR3 residues: CASSLPGTAEAFF. The CDR3 region has the DNA TGTGCCAGCAGCTTACCAGGGACAGCTGAAGCTTTCTTT.

The table lists this clone with a few counts. The chain carries TRBV29-1 and TRBJ2-2, with a possible D match to TRBD1 (6 bases). Germline V lookup: CDR1 SQVTM, CDR2 ANQGSEA. The V end was cut by 4 bases, the J end by 4 bases, with 10 bases between. The CDR3 spans 13 residues. CDR3 in DNA: TGCAGCGTTGCAGGGGATATCACCGGGGAGCTGTTTTTT. Translation gives CSVAGDITGELFF.

This clone was seen just once. The chain has TRBV5-6 and TRBJ1-2, with a possible D match to TRBD1 (6 bases). Looked up from germline, CDR1 is SGHDT and CDR2 is YYEEEE. This CDR3 spans 15 amino acids. Between the trimmed V and J ends, which lost 4 bases and 6 bases, there was a span of 19 bases. In DNA form, the CDR3 reads TGTGCCAGCAGCCGAGCGGGGACACTCGTTGATGGCTACACCTTC. Amino acid sequence: CASSRAGTLVDGYTF.

Remarks on this clone: Other DNA sequences in the same sample also yield this CDR3. The chain carries TRBV29-1 and TRBJ1-1; TRBD1 might be the D (5 bases). Germline V CDR1 and CDR2: SQVTM, ANQGSEA. This CDR3 has 12 residues. The V gene lost 4 bases and the J gene lost 2 bases, with 8 bases spanning the gap. The CDR3 spells CSVAGINTEAFF. The CDR3, as DNA: TGCAGCGTTGCAGGGATTAACACTGAAGCTTTCTTT. Looking up the rest from reference TRBV29-1 and TRBJ1-1 gives the full variable domain: SAVISQKPSRDICQRGTSLTIQCQVDSQVTMMFWYRQQPGQSLTLIATANQGSEATYESGFVIDKFPISRPNLTFSTLTVSNMSPEDSSIYLCSVAGINTEAFFGQGTRLTVV.

This clone turned up a few times. V and J are TRBV15 and TRBJ1-1; D gene ambiguous. Germline V CDR1 and CDR2: LNHNV, YYDKDF (reference sequence). Trimming removed 3 bases at V and 1 base at J, with 12 bases between. The CDR3 loop spans 15 amino acids. In DNA, the CDR3 is TGTGCCACCAGCAGTTACGGGGTGGGGAACACTGAAGCTTTCTTT. Amino acids: CATSSYGVGNTEAFF.

This clone was seen only a few times. The gene calls are TRBV27 and TRBJ2-5, with D tentatively TRBD1 or TRBD2 (5 bases each). V lost 2 bases, J lost 10 bases, and 14 bases lay in between. Germline V gene data show CDR1 as MNHEY and CDR2 as SMNVEV (reference sequence). This CDR3 is 13 amino acids long. This CDR3 is CASSLATQRGQYF. CDR3 sequence (DNA): TGTGCCAGCAGTTTAGCAACACAGAGGGGCCAGTACTTC.